These T cell receptor beta chains were read from a single sample in a study of blood T cell repertoires in COVID-19. Clones were read by immunoSEQ multiplex PCR, and TCRdb kept only the in-frame ones, dropping some. There are 150,000 or so clones in the sample; 88% occur only once, and about a tenth lies in the top ten. Input material: peripheral blood. The receptors stem from a middle-aged man with acute or convalescent COVID-19. CDR3s include the opening cysteine and the closing phenylalanine or tryptophan. The order of the fields is V gene, J gene, clone size, D gene, CDR3 protein, CDR3 DNA. The D gene is left open where the match is weak. Clone size appears in some rows only: once, few, many, or a class for an expanded clone.

TRBV27,TRBJ1-5,.,.,CASSLESGQPQHF,TGTGCCAGCAGTTTAGAATCCGGGCAGCCCCAGCATTTT
TRBV9,TRBJ2-3,.,.,CASSAGLPHTQYF,TGTGCCAGCAGCGCGGGACTTCCACATACGCAGTATTTT
TRBV5-1,TRBJ1-2,.,.,CASSLDNRGVDGYTF,TGCGCCAGCAGCTTGGATAATCGGGGGGTCGATGGCTACACCTTC
TRBV6-5,TRBJ2-7,.,TRBD2,CASSYREGPYEQYF,TGTGCCAGCAGTTACAGGGAGGGCCCCTACGAGCAGTACTTC
TRBV5-1,TRBJ1-1,once,TRBD1,CASSKGADTEAFF,TGCGCCAGCAGCAAGGGGGCGGACACTGAAGCTTTCTTT
TRBV6-5,TRBJ1-1,.,.,CASSYSTEVNTEAFF,TGTGCCAGCAGTTACTCGACGGAGGTGAACACTGAAGCTTTCTTT
TRBV30,TRBJ1-3,.,.,CASRGSSGNTIYF,TGTGCTTCGAGGGGGTCCTCTGGAAACACCATATATTTT
TRBV18,TRBJ1-4,once,.,CASSPPGLANEKLFF,TGTGCCAGCTCACCACCGGGTCTAGCTAATGAAAAACTGTTTTTT
TRBV9,TRBJ1-3,.,.,CASSAQVSGNTIYF,TGTGCCAGCAGCGCACAGGTCTCTGGAAACACCATATATTTT
TRBV25-1,TRBJ2-7,.,TRBD2,CASSESASGYEQYF,TGTGCCAGCAGTGAATCGGCTAGCGGGTACGAGCAGTACTTC
TRBV30,TRBJ2-1,.,.,CAWSANYYNEQFF,TGTGCCTGGAGTGCTAACTACTACAATGAGCAGTTCTTC
TRBV28,TRBJ1-1,.,TRBD1,CASVTGTGGQNTEAFF,TGTGCCAGCGTAACCGGGACAGGGGGCCAGAACACTGAAGCTTTCTTT
TRBV3-1/TRBV3-2,TRBJ1-3,once,.,CASSQFGNLGNTIYF,TGTGCCAGCAGCCAATTCGGGAATTTGGGAAACACCATATATTTT
TRBV11-3,TRBJ2-7,.,.,CASSPVGSYEQYF,TGTGCCAGCAGCCCGGTAGGGAGCTACGAGCAGTACTTC
TRBV7-3,TRBJ2-1,.,TRBD1,CASSLQGAGDPEQFF,TGTGCCAGCAGCCTACAGGGGGCGGGTGATCCAGAGCAGTTCTTC
TRBV5-1,TRBJ2-3,.,TRBD2,CASSLVAGVVDTQYF,TGCGCCAGCAGCTTAGTAGCGGGGGTGGTAGATACGCAGTATTTT
TRBV6-5,TRBJ1-1,once,.,CASSFPVNTEAFF,TGTGCCAGCAGTTTTCCAGTGAACACTGAAGCTTTCTTT
TRBV10-3,TRBJ2-7,few,TRBD2,CAISDSGGAREQYF,TGTGCCATCAGTGATTCGGGGGGGGCAAGGGAGCAGTACTTC
TRBV2,TRBJ1-3,.,.,CASEEPLSGNTIYF,TGTGCCAGTGAGGAACCGCTCTCTGGAAACACCATATATTTT
TRBV7-9,TRBJ1-5,.,.,CASSLDGGGMPQHF,TGTGCCAGCAGCTTAGACGGGGGGGGCATGCCCCAGCATTTT
TRBV19,TRBJ2-1,.,TRBD2,CASSMIYHYDGGRASTEQFF,TGTGCCAGTAGTATGATTTATCATTACGATGGCGGGAGGGCCTCCACTGAGCAGTTCTTC
TRBV3-1/TRBV3-2,TRBJ1-1,few,TRBD1,CASSHRDRANTEAFF,TGTGCCAGCAGCCACCGGGACAGGGCTAACACTGAAGCTTTCTTT
TRBV19,TRBJ1-1,.,TRBD1,CASSPRRGTGGLGMDTEAFF,TGTGCCAGTAGTCCTCGGAGGGGCACAGGGGGCCTTGGAATGGACACTGAAGCTTTCTTT
TRBV7-2,TRBJ1-4,.,TRBD1,CASSPPPTGREKLFF,TGTGCCAGCAGCCCCCCCCCGACAGGGCGTGAAAAACTGTTTTTT
TRBV30,TRBJ1-2,.,.,CAWSLQPVNYGYTF,TGTGCCTGGAGTTTACAGCCAGTTAACTATGGCTACACCTTC
TRBV11-3,TRBJ2-1,.,.,CASSLARGGYNEQFF,TGTGCCAGCAGCTTAGCTAGGGGAGGTTACAATGAGCAGTTCTTC
TRBV18,TRBJ1-1,once,TRBD1,CASSPSGGVSTEAFF,TGTGCCAGCTCACCGTCAGGGGGCGTAAGCACTGAAGCTTTCTTT
TRBV13,TRBJ2-3,.,.,CASSLGRGTDTQYF,TGTGCCAGCAGCTTAGGGCGCGGCACAGATACGCAGTATTTT
TRBV3-1/TRBV3-2,TRBJ1-3,.,TRBD1,CASSPNRGLGGNTIYF,TGTGCCAGCAGCCCTAACAGGGGGCTGGGGGGAAACACCATATATTTT
TRBV10-3,TRBJ2-5,.,.,CAISDLMTQYF,TGTGCCATCAGCGACTTGATGACCCAGTACTTC
TRBV6-1,TRBJ2-1,.,TRBD1,CASSSGDRFINEQFF,TGTGCCAGCAGTTCCGGGGACAGGTTCATCAATGAGCAGTTCTTC
TRBV7-2,TRBJ1-6,.,TRBD1,CASSPRPSDRAAGSPLHF,TGTGCCAGCAGCCCGCGACCTTCCGACAGGGCTGCAGGTTCACCCCTCCACTTT
TRBV15,TRBJ1-2,.,TRBD1,CATSFDRDWNGYTF,TGTGCCACCAGCTTCGACAGGGATTGGAATGGCTACACCTTC
TRBV27,TRBJ1-5,.,.,CATQSGDSNQPQHF,TGTGCCACCCAGTCCGGGGATAGCAATCAGCCCCAGCATTTT
TRBV29-1,TRBJ1-2,once,.,CSVVPGDYYGYTF,TGCAGCGTTGTTCCGGGTGACTACTATGGCTACACCTTC
TRBV27,TRBJ1-4,.,.,CASRMLFSEKLFF,TGTGCCAGCAGGATGCTGTTTAGTGAAAAACTGTTTTTT
TRBV6-5,TRBJ1-1,.,.,CASSATPNTEAFF,TGTGCCAGCAGCGCGACACCTAACACTGAAGCTTTCTTT
TRBV6-5,TRBJ1-1,once,TRBD1,CASSNKDRAEAFF,TGTGCCAGCAGCAACAAGGACAGGGCTGAAGCTTTCTTT
TRBV7-9,TRBJ2-2,.,.,CASSFTGTGELFF,TGTGCCAGCAGCTTTACGGGCACCGGGGAGCTGTTTTTT
TRBV7-9,TRBJ1-6,.,.,CASSLIGGHSPLHF,TGTGCCAGCAGCTTAATCGGGGGACATTCACCCCTCCACTTT
TRBV6-5,TRBJ1-2,once,.,CASTLRSNYGYTF,TGTGCCAGCACCCTGAGGTCTAACTATGGCTACACCTTC